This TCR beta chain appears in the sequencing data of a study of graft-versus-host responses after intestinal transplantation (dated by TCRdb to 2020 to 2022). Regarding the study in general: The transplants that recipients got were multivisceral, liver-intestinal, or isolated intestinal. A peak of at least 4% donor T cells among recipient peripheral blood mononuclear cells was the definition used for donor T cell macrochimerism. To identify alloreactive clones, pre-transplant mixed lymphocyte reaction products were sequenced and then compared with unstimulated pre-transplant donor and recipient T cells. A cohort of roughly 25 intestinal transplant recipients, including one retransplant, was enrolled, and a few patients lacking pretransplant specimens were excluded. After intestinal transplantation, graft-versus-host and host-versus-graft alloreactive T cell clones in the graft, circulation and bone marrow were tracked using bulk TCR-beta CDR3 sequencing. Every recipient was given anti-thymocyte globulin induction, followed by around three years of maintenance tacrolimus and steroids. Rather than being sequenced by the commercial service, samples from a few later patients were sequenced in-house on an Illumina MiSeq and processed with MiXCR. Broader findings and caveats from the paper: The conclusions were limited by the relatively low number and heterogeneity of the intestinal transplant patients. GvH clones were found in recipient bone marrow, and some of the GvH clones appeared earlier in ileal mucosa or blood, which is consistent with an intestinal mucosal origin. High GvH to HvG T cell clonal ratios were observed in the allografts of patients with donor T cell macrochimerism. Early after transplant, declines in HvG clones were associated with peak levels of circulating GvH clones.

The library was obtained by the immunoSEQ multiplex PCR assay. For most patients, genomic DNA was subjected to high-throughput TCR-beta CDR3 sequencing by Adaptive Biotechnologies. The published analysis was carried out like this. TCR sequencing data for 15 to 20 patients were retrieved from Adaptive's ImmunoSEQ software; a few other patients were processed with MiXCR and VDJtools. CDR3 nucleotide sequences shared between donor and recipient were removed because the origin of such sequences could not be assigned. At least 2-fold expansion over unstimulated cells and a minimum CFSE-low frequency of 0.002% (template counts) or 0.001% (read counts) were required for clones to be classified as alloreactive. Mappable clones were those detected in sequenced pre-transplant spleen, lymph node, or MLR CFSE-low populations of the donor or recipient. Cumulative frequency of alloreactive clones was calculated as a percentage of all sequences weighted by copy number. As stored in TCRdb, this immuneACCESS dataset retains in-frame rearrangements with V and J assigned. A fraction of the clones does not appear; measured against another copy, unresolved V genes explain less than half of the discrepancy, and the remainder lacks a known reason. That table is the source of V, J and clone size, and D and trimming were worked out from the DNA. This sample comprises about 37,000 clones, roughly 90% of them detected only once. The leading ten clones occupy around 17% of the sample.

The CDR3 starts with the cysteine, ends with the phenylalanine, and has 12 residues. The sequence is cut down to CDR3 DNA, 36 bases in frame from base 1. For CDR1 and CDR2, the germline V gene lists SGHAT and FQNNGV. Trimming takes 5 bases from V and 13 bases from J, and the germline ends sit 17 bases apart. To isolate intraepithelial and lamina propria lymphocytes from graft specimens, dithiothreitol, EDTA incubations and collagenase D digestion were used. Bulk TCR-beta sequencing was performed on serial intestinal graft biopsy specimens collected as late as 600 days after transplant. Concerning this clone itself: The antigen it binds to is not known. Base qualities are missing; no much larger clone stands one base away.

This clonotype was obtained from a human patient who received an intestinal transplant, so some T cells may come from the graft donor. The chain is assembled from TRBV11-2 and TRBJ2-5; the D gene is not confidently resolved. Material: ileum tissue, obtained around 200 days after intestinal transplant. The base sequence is TGTGCCAGCAGCCCCCCGGGTCCTTTACGGTACTTC. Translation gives CASSPPGPLRYF. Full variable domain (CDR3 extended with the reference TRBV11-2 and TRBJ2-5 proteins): EAGVAQSPRYKIIEKRQSVAFWCNPISGHATLYWYQQILGQGPKLLIQFQNNGVVDDSQLPKDRFSAERLKGVDSTLKIQPAKLEDSAVYLCASSPPGPLRYFGPGTRLLVL.